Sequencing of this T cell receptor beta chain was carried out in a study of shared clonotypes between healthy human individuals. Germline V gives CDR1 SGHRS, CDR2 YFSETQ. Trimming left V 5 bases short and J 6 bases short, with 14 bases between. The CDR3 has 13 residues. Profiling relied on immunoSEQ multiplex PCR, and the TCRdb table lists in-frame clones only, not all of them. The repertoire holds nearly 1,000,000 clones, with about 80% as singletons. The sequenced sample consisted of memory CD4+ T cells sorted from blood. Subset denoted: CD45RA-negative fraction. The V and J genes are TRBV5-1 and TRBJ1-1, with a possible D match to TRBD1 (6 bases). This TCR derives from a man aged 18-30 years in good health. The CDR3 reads CASSNVGASEAFF. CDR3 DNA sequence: TGCGCCAGCAGTAACGTGGGGGCGTCTGAAGCTTTCTTT.